This passage covers 10 T cell receptor beta chains from one sample sequenced in a study of shared clonotypes between healthy human individuals. Repertoires were generated with immunoSEQ multiplex PCR, while TCRdb's copy carries only in-frame clones and drops some. The sample has over a million clones; around 78% are singletons. Sample: memory CD4+ T cells from PBMCs. As for subset: CD45RA-negative fraction. Source of these receptors: a man between 18 and 29 years old in good health. Some clones in this sample may be carry-over from other donors' samples.

V usage is TRBV20-1 and J usage is TRBJ2-1; no clear D. Germline CDR1 DFQATT, CDR2 SNEGSKA (reference sequence). The CDR3 runs 11 residues. The CDR3 reads CGPRSPNEQFF. CDR3 nucleotide sequence: TGCGGACCGCGTTCCCCCAATGAGCAGTTCTTC.

The J gene is TRBJ2-7, the V gene TRBV2, with a tentative D call TRBD1 (6 bases). The germline CDR1 and CDR2 sequences are SNHLY and FYNNEI. Trimming stripped 2 bases from V and 4 bases from J, with 9 bases between. The CDR3 is 13 amino acids. The CDR3 reads CASSERQGYEQYF. The CDR3 bases are TGTGCCAGCAGTGAAAGGCAGGGGTACGAGCAGTACTTC.

The chain joins TRBV11-2 to TRBJ2-7; unclear D gene. This CDR3 region has 13 residues. V lost 3 bases and J lost 2, with 8 bases in between. Germline V gene lookup returns CDR1 SGHAT and CDR2 FQNNGV. The CDR3 loop is CASSLMQAYEQYF. Written as DNA, the CDR3 is TGTGCCAGCAGCTTGATGCAGGCCTACGAGCAGTACTTC.

The chain combines TRBV5-4 with TRBJ2-3; 8 nucleotides match TRBD1. J gave up 0 bases and V 4 bases, and 7 bases lay outside the gene matches. Germline lookup yields CDR1 SGHNT and CDR2 YYREEE (reference sequence). The CDR3 sequence is 16 residues long. CDR3: CASSMAGDRSTDTQYF. In DNA form, the CDR3 reads TGTGCCAGCAGCATGGCTGGGGACAGGAGCACAGATACGCAGTATTTT. The variable domain in full, with the rest retrieved from reference TRBV5-4 and TRBJ2-3, is ETGVTQSPTHLIKTRGQQVTLRCSSQSGHNTVSWYQQALGQGPQFIFQYYREEENGRGNFPPRFSGLQFPNYSSELNVNALELDDSALYLCASSMAGDRSTDTQYFGPGTRLTVL.

The genes are TRBV6-1 and TRBJ2-7; TRBD1 matches 7 bases. V was clipped by 1 base and J by 4 bases; unmatched bases: 4. The germline V gene encodes CDR1 MNHNS and CDR2 SASEGT. This CDR3 comprises 14 residues. The CDR3 loop reads CASSEGDSLYEQYF. The CDR3 nucleotides are TGTGCCAGCAGTGAAGGGGACAGCCTATACGAGCAGTACTTC.

About this clone itself: A far larger clone is only one base removed, so a read error is likely. The genes are TRBV6-6 and TRBJ2-7; TRBD2 might be the D (6 bases). Germline V lookup: CDR1 MNHNY, CDR2 SVGAGI (reference sequence). The CDR3 is 16 residues long. The V and J ends lost 3 bases and 2 bases respectively, with 17 bases between them. CDR3 DNA: TGTGCCAGCAGTTATAATGGGCCGGAGGGTCCCTACGAGCAGTACTTC. It yields the protein CASSYNGPEGPYEQYF.

Only one count was recorded for this clone. This CDR3 is also generated by other DNA sequences in the sample. This sequence joins TRBV28 and TRBJ2-5; 7 nucleotides line up with TRBD1. J was trimmed by 1 base and V by 2 bases; bases with no gene match: 1. Looked up from germline, CDR1 is MDHEN and CDR2 is SYDVKM. CDR3 size: 14 residues. The CDR3 loop reads CASSLGTAQETQYF. The CDR3, as DNA: TGTGCCAGCAGTTTAGGGACAGCCCAAGAGACCCAGTACTTC.

This chain links TRBV19 with TRBJ1-2; D gene uncertain. The CDR3 has 16 amino acids. Trimming cost V 5 bases and J 2 bases, with 18 bases left between them. Germline V gene data show CDR1 as LNHDA and CDR2 as SQIVND (reference sequence). This CDR3 reads CASSSGRAGGNYGYTF. CDR3 sequence (DNA): TGTGCCAGTAGTTCTGGACGCGCAGGTGGGAACTATGGCTACACCTTC. Together with reference TRBV19 and TRBJ1-2, the CDR3 gives the full variable domain: DGGITQSPKYLFRKEGQNVTLSCEQNLNHDAMYWYRQDPGQGLRLIYYSQIVNDFQKGDIAEGYSVSREKKESFPLTVTSAQKNPTAFYLCASSSGRAGGNYGYTFGSGTRLTVV.

The rearrangement uses TRBV7-9 and TRBJ2-3, with TRBD1 matching 7 bases. The germline V gene has CDR1 SEHNR and CDR2 FQNEAQ (reference sequence). The CDR3 extends over 14 amino acids. Trimming at V came to 0 bases and at J to 6 bases, leaving 3 bases not matched to a gene. The CDR3 here is CASSLATGLDTQYF. CDR3 bases: TGTGCCAGCAGCTTAGCGACAGGGCTGGATACGCAGTATTTT.

This rearrangement joins TRBV30 to TRBJ1-4; D remains unclear. Germline V gene lookup returns CDR1 GTSNPN and CDR2 SVGIG (reference sequence). Between the trimmed V and J ends, which lost 4 bases and 5 bases, there was a span of 5 bases. The CDR3 runs 11 residues. The CDR3 loop is CAWITNEKLFF. The CDR3 region has the DNA TGTGCCTGGATAACGAATGAAAAACTGTTTTTT.